This T cell receptor (beta chain) was found in a study of blood T cell repertoires in COVID-19. Study-level background: Italy, Spain and the United States were the sources of the convalescent and acute COVID-19 samples.

Clones were sequenced by immunoSEQ multiplex PCR, and TCRdb holds only the in-frame ones, with some missing. The table has 50,000 to 75,000 clones, about 77% seen once. This CDR3 is built from 14 residues. Germline CDR1 SGHRS, CDR2 YFSETQ. V was pared by 4 bases and J by 9 bases, with 5 bases of the junction left unmatched. Sequenced material: peripheral blood. J is TRBJ1-6 and V is TRBV5-1; 9 nucleotides agree with TRBD1. The source of this sequence is a man older than 75 with active or convalescent COVID-19. CDR3 protein: CASSGGQGSSPLHF. CDR3 DNA sequence: TGCGCCAGCAGCGGGGGACAGGGAAGTTCACCCCTCCACTTT.